Below, one TCR beta chain is given with its context. Its matching antigen is unknown. The assay covered 85,000 to 100,000 TCR templates per sample. Profiling relied on immunoSEQ multiplex PCR, and the TCRdb table lists in-frame clones only, not all of them. Altogether some 97,000 clones are present, about 95% being singletons, with the ten largest covering over 1%. Trimming left V 5 bases short and J 0 bases short, with 11 bases between. This CDR3 has 15 amino acids. The germline gives CDR1 SNHLY, CDR2 FYNNEI. The entry originates in a study of siplizumab effects on memory and regulatory T cells. Study-wide results and caveats: The apparent diversity of naive T cells exceeded that of memory cells, and naive T cells seemed to make a major contribution to the alloresponse. Unstimulated subsets accounted for the mapping of only a minor share of the clones that were alloreactive. Confirmatory evidence of suppressive function in proliferating siplizumab-culture Tregs was not obtained.

The chain employs TRBV2 and TRBJ1-3; tentative D call: TRBD1 (6 bases). This TCR was sampled from a human donor in good health. Sequenced input: non-Treg CD4+ T cells sorted from blood. The CDR3 DNA sequence: TGTGCCAGCAGTTCAGGACAGATCTCTGGAAACACCATATATTTT. Protein product: CASSSGQISGNTIYF.